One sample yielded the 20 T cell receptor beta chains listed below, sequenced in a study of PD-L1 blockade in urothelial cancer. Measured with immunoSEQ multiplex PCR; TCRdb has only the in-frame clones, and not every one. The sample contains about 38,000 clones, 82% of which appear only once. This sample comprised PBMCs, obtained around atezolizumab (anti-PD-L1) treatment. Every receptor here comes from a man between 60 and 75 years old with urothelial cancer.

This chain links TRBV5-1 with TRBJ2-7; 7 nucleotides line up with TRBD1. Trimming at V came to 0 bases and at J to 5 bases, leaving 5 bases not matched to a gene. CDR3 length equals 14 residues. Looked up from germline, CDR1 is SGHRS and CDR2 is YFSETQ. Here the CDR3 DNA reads TGCGCCAGCAGCTTGGGGGGGACAGACAACGAGCAGTACTTC. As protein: CASSLGGTDNEQYF.

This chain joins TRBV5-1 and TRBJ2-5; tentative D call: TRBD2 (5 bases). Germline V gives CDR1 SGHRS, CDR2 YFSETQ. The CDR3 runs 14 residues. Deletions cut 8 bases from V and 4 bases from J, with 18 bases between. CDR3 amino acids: CASTTGESRETQYF. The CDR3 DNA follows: TGCGCCAGTACGACCGGGGAGTCAAGAGAGACCCAGTACTTC.

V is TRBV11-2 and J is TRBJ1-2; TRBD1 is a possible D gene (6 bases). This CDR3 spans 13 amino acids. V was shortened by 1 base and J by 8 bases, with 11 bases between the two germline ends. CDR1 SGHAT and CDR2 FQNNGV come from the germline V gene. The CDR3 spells CASSLGLRGGYTF. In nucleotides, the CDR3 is TGTGCCAGCAGCTTAGGGCTCAGGGGAGGCTACACCTTC.

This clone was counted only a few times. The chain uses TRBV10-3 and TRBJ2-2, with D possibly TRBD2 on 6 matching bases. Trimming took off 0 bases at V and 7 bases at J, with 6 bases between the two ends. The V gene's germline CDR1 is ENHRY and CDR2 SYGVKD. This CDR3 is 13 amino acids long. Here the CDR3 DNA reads TGTGCCATCAGTGAGTCGGGAGGCGGGGAGCTGTTTTTT. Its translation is CAISESGGGELFF.

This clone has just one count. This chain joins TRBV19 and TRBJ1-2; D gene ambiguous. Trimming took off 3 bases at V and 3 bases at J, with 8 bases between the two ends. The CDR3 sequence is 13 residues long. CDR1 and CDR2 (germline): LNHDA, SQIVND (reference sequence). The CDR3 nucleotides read TGTGCCAGTAGTATGTCCGGGGACTATGGCTACACCTTC. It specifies CASSMSGDYGYTF.

CDR3 sequence reads: CASSLSGLSNQPQHF. The CDR3 nucleotides read TGTGCCAGCAGTTTATCCGGTTTAAGCAATCAGCCCCAGCATTTT. The chain employs TRBV28 and TRBJ1-5; D not resolved. Germline V lookup: CDR1 MDHEN, CDR2 SYDVKM. Trimming took off 1 base at V and 1 base at J, with 8 bases between the two ends. The CDR3 covers 15 residues.

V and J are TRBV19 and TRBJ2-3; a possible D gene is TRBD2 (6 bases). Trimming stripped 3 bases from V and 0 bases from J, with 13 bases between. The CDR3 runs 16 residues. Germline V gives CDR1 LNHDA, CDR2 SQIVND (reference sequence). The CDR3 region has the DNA TGTGCCAGTAGTATCGGGGGACTTACCAGCACAGATACGCAGTATTTT. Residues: CASSIGGLTSTDTQYF.

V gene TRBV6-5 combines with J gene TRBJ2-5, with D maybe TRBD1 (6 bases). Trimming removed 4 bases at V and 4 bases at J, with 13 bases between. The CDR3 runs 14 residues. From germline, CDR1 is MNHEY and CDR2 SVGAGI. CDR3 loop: CASSFDRSGETQYF. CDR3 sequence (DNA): TGTGCCAGCAGTTTTGACAGGTCCGGAGAGACCCAGTACTTC.

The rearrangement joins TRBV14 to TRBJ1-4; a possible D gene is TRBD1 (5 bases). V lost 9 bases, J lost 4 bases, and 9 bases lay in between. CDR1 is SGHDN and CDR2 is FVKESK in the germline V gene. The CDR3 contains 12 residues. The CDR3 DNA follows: TGTGCCAGAAGACAGCTTAATGAAAAACTGTTTTTT. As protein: CARRQLNEKLFF.

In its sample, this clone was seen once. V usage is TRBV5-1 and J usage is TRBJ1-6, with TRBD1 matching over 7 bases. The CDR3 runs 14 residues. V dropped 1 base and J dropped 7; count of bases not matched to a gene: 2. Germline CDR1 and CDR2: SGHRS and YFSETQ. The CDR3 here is CASSLFRGNSPLHF. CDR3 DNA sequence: TGCGCCAGCAGCTTGTTCAGGGGGAATTCACCCCTCCACTTT.

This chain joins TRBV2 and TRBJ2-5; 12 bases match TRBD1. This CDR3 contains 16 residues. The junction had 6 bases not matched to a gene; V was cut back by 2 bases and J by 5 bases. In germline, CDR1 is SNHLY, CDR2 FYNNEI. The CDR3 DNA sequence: TGTGCCAGCAGTGAATCTTGGGACAGGGGGCGGGAGACCCAGTACTTC. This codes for CASSESWDRGRETQYF. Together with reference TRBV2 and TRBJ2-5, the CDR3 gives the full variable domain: EPEVTQTPSHQVTQMGQEVILRCVPISNHLYFYWYRQILGQKVEFLVSFYNNEISEKSEIFDDQFSVERPDGSNFTLKIRSTKLEDSAMYFCASSESWDRGRETQYFGPGTRLLVL.

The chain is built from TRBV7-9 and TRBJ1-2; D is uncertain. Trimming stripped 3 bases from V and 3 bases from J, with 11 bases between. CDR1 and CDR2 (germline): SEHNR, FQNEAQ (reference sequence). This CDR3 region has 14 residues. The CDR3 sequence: CASSFSRTDYGYTF. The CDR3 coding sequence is TGTGCCAGCAGCTTTTCCAGGACTGACTATGGCTACACCTTC.

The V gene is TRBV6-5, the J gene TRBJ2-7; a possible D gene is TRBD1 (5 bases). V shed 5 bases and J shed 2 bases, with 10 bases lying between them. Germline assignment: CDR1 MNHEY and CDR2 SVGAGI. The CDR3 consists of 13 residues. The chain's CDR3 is CASSETGTYEQYF. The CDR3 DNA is TGTGCCAGCAGTGAAACAGGTACCTACGAGCAGTACTTC.

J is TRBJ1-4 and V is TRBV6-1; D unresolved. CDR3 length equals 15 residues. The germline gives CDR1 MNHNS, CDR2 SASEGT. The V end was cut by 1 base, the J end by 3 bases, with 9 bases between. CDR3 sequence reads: CASSEEEVPNEKLFF. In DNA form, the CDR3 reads TGTGCCAGCAGTGAAGAGGAGGTACCTAATGAAAAACTGTTTTTT.

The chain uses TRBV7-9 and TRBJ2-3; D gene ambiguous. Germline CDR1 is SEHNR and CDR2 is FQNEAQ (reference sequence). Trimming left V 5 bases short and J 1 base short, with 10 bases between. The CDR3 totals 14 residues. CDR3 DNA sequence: TGTGCCAGCAGCCCGCTATTTGGCACAGATACGCAGTATTTT. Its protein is CASSPLFGTDTQYF.

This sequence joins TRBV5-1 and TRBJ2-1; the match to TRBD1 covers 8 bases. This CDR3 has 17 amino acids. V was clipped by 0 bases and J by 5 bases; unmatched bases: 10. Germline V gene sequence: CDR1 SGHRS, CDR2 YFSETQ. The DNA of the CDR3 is TGCGCCAGCAGCTTGGATGAGTCGGGACAGGTCGACAATGAGCAGTTCTTC. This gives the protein CASSLDESGQVDNEQFF.

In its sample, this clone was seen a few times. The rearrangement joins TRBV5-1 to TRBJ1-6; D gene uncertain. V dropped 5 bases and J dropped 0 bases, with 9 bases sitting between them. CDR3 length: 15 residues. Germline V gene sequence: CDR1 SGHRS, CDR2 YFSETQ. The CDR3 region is CASSEISSYNSPLHF. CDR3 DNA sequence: TGCGCCAGCAGTGAGATAAGCTCCTATAATTCACCCCTCCACTTT.

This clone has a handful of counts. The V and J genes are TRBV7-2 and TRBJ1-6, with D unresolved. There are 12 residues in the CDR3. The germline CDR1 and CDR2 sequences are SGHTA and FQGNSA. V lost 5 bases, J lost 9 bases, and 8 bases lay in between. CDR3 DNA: TGTGCCAGCAGCCAACAGTTTTCACCCCTCCACTTT. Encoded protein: CASSQQFSPLHF.

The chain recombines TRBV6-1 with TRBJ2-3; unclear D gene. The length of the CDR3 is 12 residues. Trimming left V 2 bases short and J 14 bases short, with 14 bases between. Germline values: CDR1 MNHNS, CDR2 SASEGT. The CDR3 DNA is TGTGCCAGCAGTGAATTTGCTAGTGCTTTGTATTTT. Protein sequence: CASSEFASALYF.

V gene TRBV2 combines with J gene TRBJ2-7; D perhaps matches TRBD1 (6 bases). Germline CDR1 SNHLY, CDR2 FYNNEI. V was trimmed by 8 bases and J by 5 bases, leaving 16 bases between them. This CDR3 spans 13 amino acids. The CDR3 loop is CASHRVGRDEQYF. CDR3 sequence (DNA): TGTGCCAGCCACAGGGTAGGCCGGGACGAGCAGTACTTC.